The T cell receptor beta chain described here comes from a study of T cells after yellow fever vaccination (dated by TCRdb to between 2017 and 2020). Some background on the complete study: The SMART-Seq v4 Ultra Low Input RNA kit was used to prepare libraries from fractions with low cell numbers. To follow T-cell clones before and after primary and booster YFV17D yellow fever vaccination, bulk TCR alpha and beta repertoires were sequenced over time. Bulk PBMC replicates and cell subsets were isolated from blood drawn at multiple timepoints before and after both primary and secondary immunization. Two healthy male donors, one aged 18 to 30 and one aged 30 to 40 years, were included in the cohort. The paper's findings and limits, for the study overall: Compared with the primary T-cell response, the secondary T-cell response was faster but weaker, reaching its peak on day 5 rather than on day 15. Only a couple of donors were included in the study, so the extent to which the findings can be generalized is limited. After the booster, most of the clones that had expanded following primary vaccination were detected again (almost 98% of CD4 and 80% to 90% of CD8), which suggests that memory was broadly maintained. Computational filtering was required because FACS-sorted repertoires could contain abundant contaminating clonotypes from the bulk population. A small share of clonotypes occurred in both CD4 and CD8 compartments, likely arising from convergent recombination.

Points on this clonotype: What antigen it recognizes has not been identified. Base qualities are missing; no much larger clone stands one base away.

Synthesis of TCR cDNA relied on 5'RACE template switching, a step that introduced a universal primer site along with unique molecular identifiers. Priming for cDNA synthesis came from both the TCR alpha and TCR beta constant segments. Two PCR steps were used to amplify libraries, with sample barcodes and sequencing adapters being added in the second step. Sequencing of libraries was performed on Illumina HiSeq 2500 (2x100 bp) or NovaSeq (2x150 bp). Under the source paper's analysis protocol: MIGEC handled demultiplexing of reads and collapsing into UMI consensus sequences, while MiXCR performed V(D)J alignment. Vaccine-responding clonotypes were identified with edgeR using replicate PBMC samples, with FDR below 0.01 and a log2 fold change above 5 up to day 15 being required. CD4 or CD8 identity was assigned to each bulk clonotype according to whether the clonotype was present at higher abundance in the sequenced CD4 repertoire or the sequenced CD8 repertoire. TCRdb trimmed the raw reads at Q25, called clones with MiXCR and kept productive beta chains. Duplicate CDR3 protein sequences are folded into a single record with the most common DNA and genes. The authors' filters were not applied to this entry. This sample has 200,000 to 300,000 distinct CDR3 sequences in its table, and roughly 6.3% of those were observed once. The ten largest account for more than 1% of the sample.

Explained via the paper, the treatment or condition label denotes: live attenuated yellow fever vaccine strain. A standard Ficoll-Paque protocol was used to isolate PBMCs from peripheral blood. CD4 and CD8 T-cell fractions were isolated with Dynabeads CD4 and CD8 positive selection kits. RNA was extracted with TriZol from bulk PBMCs, CD4 and CD8 fractions, and dextramer-positive and dextramer-negative fractions. CDR1 and CDR2, looked up from the germline V gene, are SQVTM and ANQGSEA. Spanning cysteine to phenylalanine, the CDR3 consists of 14 amino acids. The only DNA kept is the CDR3, 42 bases in frame from the first base. At the junction V is shortened by 7 bases and J by 4 bases; bases outside the gene matches: 8.

Recombination connected TRBV29-1 to TRBJ2-2; 8 middle bases align to TRBD1. The TCR sequence derives from a man younger than 45 who received the YFV17D yellow fever vaccine. The sample here was CD4+ T cells sorted from PBMCs, taken on the day of the yellow fever booster vaccination. The sequenced DNA: TGCAGCGGGGTAGGACAGGGTGGCACCGGGGAGCTGTTTTTT. This gives the protein CSGVGQGGTGELFF.